These 27 T cell receptor beta chains came from one sample sequenced in a study of T-cell reconstitution after alpha-beta-depleted transplantation in children. TCRbeta library preparation incorporated unique molecular identifiers. TCRdb ran MiXCR on the PCR reads and lists one entry per CDR3 protein. The sample lists about 540,000 distinct CDR3 sequences, around 20% occurring once. The specimen was PBMCs from the stem cell graft donor, collected from the stem cell graft. The receptors were sampled from a human donor who donated a stem cell graft to a child with acute lymphoblastic leukemia.

The sample holds a few counts of this clonotype. Here the CDR3 reads CATSTVAYEQYF. As DNA, the CDR3 is TGTGCCACCTCGACGGTTGCCTACGAGCAGTACTTC. V is TRBV6-1 and J is TRBJ2-7; the D is unclear. The CDR3 sequence is 12 residues long. Germline V gene sequence: CDR1 MNHNS, CDR2 SASEGT. Trimming took off 10 bases at V and 2 bases at J, with 12 bases between the two ends.

The rearrangement joins TRBV12-3 or TRBV12-4 to TRBJ2-7; D call uncertain. The germline V and J ends were trimmed by 5 bases and 0 bases, with 17 bases remaining between them. The CDR3 length is 16 residues. In DNA form, the CDR3 reads TGTGCCAGCAGTCAATCGGGCCAGTCGCACTCCTACGAGCAGTACTTC. Encoded protein: CASSQSGQSHSYEQYF.

This clonotype was seen more than once but under ten times. V and J are TRBV7-9 and TRBJ2-3, with TRBD1 matching over 8 bases. This CDR3 is 16 amino acids long. Germline loops: CDR1 SEHNR, CDR2 FQNEAQ (reference sequence). V gave up 5 bases and J gave up 2 bases; unmatched junction bases: 9. The CDR3 region is CASSTRTGSYTDTQYF. CDR3 nucleotides: TGTGCCAGCAGCACCCGGACAGGGAGCTACACAGATACGCAGTATTTT.

This clonotype has a handful of counts. This chain links TRBV5-8 with TRBJ2-7; perhaps TRBD1 as D (6 bases). Trimming removed 2 bases from V and 7 bases from J, with 16 bases in between. This CDR3 comprises 14 residues. The germline V gene encodes CDR1 SGHTS and CDR2 YDEGEE. The CDR3 region is CASSLGSGTNEQYF. The CDR3 bases are TGTGCCAGCAGCTTAGGGTCAGGGACAAATGAGCAGTACTTC.

The sample holds a few counts of this clonotype. V gene TRBV4-1 combines with J gene TRBJ2-7, with 9 bases that match TRBD2. This CDR3 region has 16 residues. Germline V lookup: CDR1 MGHRA, CDR2 YSYEKL. The trim removed 1 base at V and 2 bases at J, leaving 6 bases unmatched. The CDR3 nucleotides read TGCGCCAGCAGCCAAGCAATACGCGGGAGGGCCTACGAGCAGTACTTC. This gives the protein CASSQAIRGRAYEQYF.

In its sample, this clonotype was seen many times. The chain recombines TRBV10-3 with TRBJ2-5; TRBD2 agrees at 10 bases. Germline CDR1 is ENHRY and CDR2 is SYGVKD. Trimming at V came to 10 bases and at J to 0 bases, leaving 5 bases not matched to a gene. The CDR3 is 14 residues long. The CDR3 coding sequence is TGTGCCACGCTAGCGGGGGACAACCAAGAGACCCAGTACTTC. Residues: CATLAGDNQETQYF.

The rearrangement links TRBV11-2 to TRBJ2-2; D remains unclear. The CDR3 is 15 residues long. V was trimmed by 5 bases and J by 5 bases, leaving 15 bases between them. CDR1 is SGHAT, CDR2 FQNNGV, per germline. CDR3 amino acids: CASSPRTVGTGELFF. In nucleotides, the CDR3 is TGTGCCAGCAGCCCTCGGACCGTGGGGACCGGGGAGCTGTTTTTT.

This clonotype was seen a few times. This chain connects TRBV15 to TRBJ2-1, with a weak D call TRBD2 (5 bases). The CDR3 is 17 residues long. V was pared by 1 base and J by 7 bases, with 20 bases between. Per germline, CDR1 LNHNV and CDR2 YYDKDF (reference sequence). For the CDR3, the DNA is TGTGCCACCAGCAGAGGGGTTGCGGGCAGGACGGGAAATGAGCAGTTCTTC. Amino acids: CATSRGVAGRTGNEQFF.

The chain recombines TRBV13 with TRBJ2-5; D is possibly TRBD2 (5 bases). Germline V lookup: CDR1 PRHDT, CDR2 FYEKMQ (reference sequence). The CDR3 is 15 residues long. V shed 2 bases and J shed 5 bases, with 15 bases lying between them. CDR3 sequence: CASSLMRVLGETQYF. The CDR3 DNA follows: TGTGCCAGCAGCTTAATGCGGGTGTTAGGGGAGACCCAGTACTTC.

V usage is TRBV7-8 and J usage is TRBJ2-1; 14 bases fit TRBD2. Trimming at V came to 1 base and at J to 11 bases, leaving 4 bases not matched to a gene. Germline V gene lookup returns CDR1 SGHVS and CDR2 FQNEAQ. The CDR3 covers 15 residues. The CDR3 is CASSLGGTSGGKQFF. CDR3 sequence (DNA): TGTGCCAGCAGCTTAGGGGGGACTAGCGGGGGCAAGCAGTTCTTC.

CDR3 nucleotide sequence: TGCAGTGCTAGAGATAGTCCCACTGAAGCTTTCTTT. Its protein product is CSARDSPTEAFF. The rearrangement uses TRBV20-1 and TRBJ1-1; D not certain. CDR1 is DFQATT, CDR2 SNEGSKA, per germline (reference sequence). V lost 0 bases and J 4 bases, leaving 6 bases between the germline ends. This CDR3 is 12 amino acids long.

J is TRBJ2-3 and V is TRBV4-1; 8 positions agree with TRBD2. The germline gives CDR1 MGHRA, CDR2 YSYEKL. Unmatched junction bases numbered 13, after V lost 0 bases and J lost 8 bases. The CDR3 runs to 17 residues. The CDR3 is CASSQEGGTGGPFTQYF. The CDR3 region has the DNA TGCGCCAGCAGCCAAGAGGGGGGAACGGGAGGGCCATTTACGCAGTATTTT.

This clonotype was seen a handful of times. The genes are TRBV7-2 and TRBJ2-5; TRBD2 matches 14 bases. The germline V gene has CDR1 SGHTA and CDR2 FQGNSA. Trimming cost V 2 bases and J 4 bases; bases outside gene matches: 6. CDR3 length: 17 amino acids. The CDR3 region is CASSLLGLAGGPETQYF. The CDR3 nucleotides are TGTGCCAGCAGCTTACTAGGACTAGCGGGAGGCCCAGAGACCCAGTACTTC.

The rearrangement joins TRBV5-1 to TRBJ2-1; a possible D gene is TRBD1 (5 bases). V shed 4 bases and J shed 6 bases, with 17 bases lying between them. The CDR3 is made up of 15 amino acids. Germline-derived CDR1 and CDR2 are SGHRS and YFSETQ. The CDR3 nucleotides are TGCGCCAGCAGCCCCCGCCAGGGATCAACCAATGAGCAGTTCTTC. Its translation is CASSPRQGSTNEQFF.

V and J are TRBV27 and TRBJ1-3; perhaps TRBD1 as D (6 bases). The ends were cut back, 1 base at V and 4 bases at J, with 14 bases in the middle. Germline loops: CDR1 MNHEY, CDR2 SMNVEV (reference sequence). The CDR3 contains 16 residues. CDR3 bases: TGTGCCAGCAGTTTATTAGGGGGGGGTCGCGGAAACACCATATATTTT. Protein sequence: CASSLLGGGRGNTIYF.

The chain links TRBV12-3 or TRBV12-4 to TRBJ2-7, with D perhaps TRBD1 (6 bases). The CDR3 length is 13 residues. Trimming took 9 bases from V and 6 from J, leaving 18 bases between them. CDR3 protein: CASKSPPDSEQYF. The CDR3, as DNA: TGTGCCAGTAAAAGCCCGCCGGACAGCGAGCAGTACTTC.

This clonotype has a handful of counts. The chain joins TRBV27 to TRBJ1-1; 7 bases are a match to TRBD1. This CDR3 comprises 15 residues. The ends lost 5 bases at V and 1 base at J; junction bases unmatched: 7. The germline CDR1 and CDR2 sequences are MNHEY and SMNVEV (reference sequence). The CDR3 sequence: CASSPGGGANTEAFF. In DNA form, the CDR3 reads TGTGCCAGCAGTCCAGGGGGGGGGGCGAACACTGAAGCTTTCTTT.

This chain links TRBV5-1 with TRBJ1-1, with D tentatively TRBD1 (6 bases). V was shortened by 4 bases and J by 4 bases, with 8 bases between the two germline ends. This CDR3 region has 12 residues. The germline V gene encodes CDR1 SGHRS and CDR2 YFSETQ. The CDR3 sequence: CASSTGTTEAFF. CDR3 bases: TGCGCCAGCAGCACAGGGACCACTGAAGCTTTCTTT.

The genes are TRBV4-1 and TRBJ2-7, with D perhaps matching TRBD1 or TRBD2 (6 bases each). CDR1 and CDR2 (germline): MGHRA, YSYEKL. V was clipped by 2 bases and J by 7 bases, with 21 bases between them. The CDR3 loop spans 16 amino acids. The CDR3: CASSQRGARKGGEQYF. CDR3 nucleotide sequence: TGCGCCAGCAGCCAACGCGGGGCCCGTAAGGGGGGAGAGCAGTACTTC.

This clonotype was counted many times. This chain uses TRBV7-9 with TRBJ1-1; no reliable D call. CDR1 and CDR2 from the germline V gene are SEHNR and FQNEAQ (reference sequence). Trimming pared 3 bases from V and 3 bases from J, leaving 8 bases between. The length of the CDR3 is 13 residues. CDR3 DNA sequence: TGTGCCAGCAGCTTTGGGGTTGACACTGAAGCTTTCTTT. Translating gives CASSFGVDTEAFF.

The gene calls are TRBV7-9 and TRBJ2-5; 8 nucleotides align to TRBD1. Per the germline V gene, CDR1 is SEHNR and CDR2 is FQNEAQ (reference sequence). This CDR3 has 15 residues. V was clipped by 0 bases and J by 5 bases; unmatched bases: 5. The CDR3 loop reads CASSLAPQGAETQYF. CDR3 sequence (DNA): TGTGCCAGCAGCTTAGCGCCTCAGGGGGCCGAGACCCAGTACTTC.

This chain connects TRBV5-1 to TRBJ2-7, with 13 bases matching TRBD2. The germline V gene has CDR1 SGHRS and CDR2 YFSETQ. This CDR3 comprises 16 residues. The trim removed 3 bases at V and 4 bases at J, leaving 7 bases unmatched. The CDR3 loop reads CASSSGGLAGTYEQYF. The CDR3 DNA reads TGCGCCAGCAGCTCGGGGGGACTAGCGGGAACTTACGAGCAGTACTTC.

The genes are TRBV10-3 and TRBJ2-7, with D unclear. V gave up 3 bases and J gave up 0 bases, with 12 bases separating them. Per the germline V gene, CDR1 is ENHRY and CDR2 is SYGVKD. The CDR3 consists of 15 residues. CDR3 in amino acids: CAISDVDLFSYEQYF. For the CDR3, the DNA is TGTGCCATCAGTGATGTAGATCTATTCTCCTACGAGCAGTACTTC.

This clonotype was observed a handful of times. The chain employs TRBV4-2 and TRBJ2-1; 8 bases match TRBD2. This CDR3 spans 15 amino acids. Germline CDR1 and CDR2: LGHNA and YNFKEQ. With 1 base clipped from V and 8 bases from J, the junction kept 7 bases outside the gene matches. The CDR3 loop reads CASSQGQRETDEQFF. Written as DNA, the CDR3 is TGTGCCAGCAGCCAAGGCCAGCGGGAGACCGATGAGCAGTTCTTC.

The rearrangement joins TRBV20-1 to TRBJ1-2; D might be TRBD1 (5 bases). The CDR3 has 14 residues. V was pared by 0 bases and J by 3 bases, with 11 bases between. The germline gives CDR1 DFQATT, CDR2 SNEGSKA (reference sequence). CDR3 nucleotides: TGCAGTGCTAGAGATCGGGAAGGGGACTATGGCTACACCTTC. Translated, it gives CSARDREGDYGYTF.

This sequence joins TRBV27 and TRBJ2-7; D is perhaps TRBD2 (6 bases). In germline, CDR1 is MNHEY, CDR2 SMNVEV (reference sequence). CDR3 length: 12 amino acids. V was clipped by 8 bases and J by 9 bases, with 17 bases between them. The CDR3 DNA sequence: TGTGCCAGCGGGGGGTCCCCCGTAGGGCAGTACTTC. Its protein is CASGGSPVGQYF.

This clonotype has only a few counts. The chain couples TRBV20-1 to TRBJ1-5, with D maybe TRBD1 (5 bases). The germline V gene has CDR1 DFQATT and CDR2 SNEGSKA (reference sequence). There are 13 residues in the CDR3. The V end lost 6 bases, the J end lost 5 bases, and 14 bases lay between the germline ends. CDR3 sequence: CSARQQDHQPQHF. The CDR3 DNA is TGCAGTGCCCGCCAACAGGACCATCAGCCCCAGCATTTT.